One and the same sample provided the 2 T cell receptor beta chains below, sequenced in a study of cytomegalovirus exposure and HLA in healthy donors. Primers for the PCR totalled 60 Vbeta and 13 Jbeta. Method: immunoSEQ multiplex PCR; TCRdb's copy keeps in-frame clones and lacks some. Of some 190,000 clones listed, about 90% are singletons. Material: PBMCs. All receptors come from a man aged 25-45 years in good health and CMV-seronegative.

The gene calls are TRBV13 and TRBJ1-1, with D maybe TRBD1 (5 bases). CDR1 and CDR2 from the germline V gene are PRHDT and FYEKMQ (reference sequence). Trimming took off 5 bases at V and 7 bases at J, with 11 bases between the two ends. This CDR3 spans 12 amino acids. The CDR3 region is CASSPGTSEAFF. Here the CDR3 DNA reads TGTGCCAGCAGCCCCGGGACTAGTGAAGCTTTCTTT.

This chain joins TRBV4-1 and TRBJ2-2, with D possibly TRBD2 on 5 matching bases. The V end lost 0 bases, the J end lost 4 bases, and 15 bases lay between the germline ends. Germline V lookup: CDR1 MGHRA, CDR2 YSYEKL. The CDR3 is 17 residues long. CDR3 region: CASSQDPSSRGTGELFF. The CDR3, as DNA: TGCGCCAGCAGCCAAGACCCCTCGTCCCGGGGCACCGGGGAGCTGTTTTTT.